These 12 T cell receptor beta chains were all obtained from the same sample, sequenced in a study of cytomegalovirus exposure and HLA in healthy donors listed by TCRdb under 2017. Libraries were built with the immunoSEQ multiplex PCR assay. The multiplex PCR relied on a mix of 60 forward primers for TCR Vbeta segments and 13 reverse primers for TCR Jbeta segments. TCRdb retrieved this table from immuneACCESS and kept in-frame rearrangements only. Not all clones are present; in checked studies, unresolved V genes account for under half, and no reason is known for the remainder. The sample yields more than 130,000 clones; about 78% were counted once. Jointly, the top ten make up about 6.8% of the sample. Material for sequencing was PBMCs. These receptors were collected from a man aged 40-49 years in good health and CMV-seropositive.

The V and J genes are TRBV14 and TRBJ2-3; TRBD2 agrees at 13 bases. Germline V gene data show CDR1 as SGHDN and CDR2 as FVKESK. With 6 bases clipped from V and 2 bases from J, the junction kept 5 bases outside the gene matches. The CDR3 is made up of 16 amino acids. The CDR3 bases are TGTGCCAGCAGAGGACTAGCGGGAGAGAACACAGATACGCAGTATTTT. It codes for CASRGLAGENTDTQYF.

The chain uses TRBV27 and TRBJ1-2; D remains ambiguous. V was shortened by 3 bases and J by 7 bases, with 9 bases between the two germline ends. Per the germline V gene, CDR1 is MNHEY and CDR2 is SMNVEV (reference sequence). The CDR3 has 12 residues. CDR3 in amino acids: CASSFTGGGYTF. In DNA, the CDR3 is TGTGCCAGCAGTTTTACCGGAGGTGGCTACACCTTC.

The chain uses TRBV5-4 and TRBJ2-7, with D uncertain. The CDR3 is 13 residues long. CDR1 and CDR2 from the germline V gene are SGHNT and YYREEE (reference sequence). Trimming stripped 4 bases from V and 5 bases from J, with 13 bases between. The CDR3 here is CASSQTTNNEQYF. The CDR3, as DNA: TGTGCCAGCAGCCAGACCACTAACAACGAGCAGTACTTC. The full variable domain, completed using reference TRBV5-4 and TRBJ2-7, is ETGVTQSPTHLIKTRGQQVTLRCSSQSGHNTVSWYQQALGQGPQFIFQYYREEENGRGNFPPRFSGLQFPNYSSELNVNALELDDSALYLCASSQTTNNEQYFGPGTRLTVT.

This clone has just one count. This chain uses TRBV18 with TRBJ2-5; 7 nucleotides agree with TRBD2. The V gene's germline CDR1 is KGHSH and CDR2 LQKENI. This CDR3 comprises 15 residues. Trimming removed 4 bases from V and 0 bases from J; junction bases left unmatched: 5. The CDR3 DNA sequence: TGTGCCAGCTCACTCGCGGGGGTCAACCAAGAGACCCAGTACTTC. Protein product: CASSLAGVNQETQYF.

The chain links TRBV11-2 to TRBJ1-1; the D gene is possibly TRBD1 (5 bases). The V gene's germline CDR1 is SGHAT and CDR2 FQNNGV. CDR3 length: 13 residues. V dropped 5 bases and J dropped 5 bases, with 12 bases sitting between them. In DNA form, the CDR3 reads TGTGCCAGCAGCGGACCTCAGGGAACTGAAGCTTTCTTT. Translation: CASSGPQGTEAFF.

The chain is built from TRBV19 and TRBJ2-7, with D possibly matching TRBD2 (6 bases). V was pared by 4 bases and J by 7 bases, with 11 bases between. CDR1 is LNHDA, CDR2 SQIVND, per germline (reference sequence). There are 12 residues in the CDR3. CDR3 DNA: TGTGCCAGTAGTACCCGGGCGGGGGAGCAGTACTTC. It encodes CASSTRAGEQYF.

The V and J genes are TRBV4-2 and TRBJ2-3; perhaps TRBD2 as D (6 bases). The germline CDR1 and CDR2 sequences are LGHNA and YNFKEQ. V lost 4 bases and J 4 bases, leaving 15 bases between the germline ends. This CDR3 has 15 amino acids. As DNA, the CDR3 is TGTGCCAGCAGCCTTCTAGCGCGGGGATCAGATACGCAGTATTTT. Translation gives CASSLLARGSDTQYF.

This clone was found a few times. This sequence joins TRBV5-1 and TRBJ2-2; the match to TRBD2 covers 7 bases. The CDR3 is made up of 19 amino acids. Germline V lookup: CDR1 SGHRS, CDR2 YFSETQ. V gave up 4 bases and J gave up 1 base; unmatched junction bases: 16. CDR3 DNA sequence: TGCGCCAGCAGCGTAGGGGTACCCGGACTAGGAGAGAACACCGGGGAGCTGTTTTTT. Translated: CASSVGVPGLGENTGELFF.

This chain links TRBV19 with TRBJ2-5; TRBD2 matches at 13 bases. Germline values: CDR1 LNHDA, CDR2 SQIVND (reference sequence). V trimming: 5 bases; J trimming: 6 bases; junction bases outside the gene matches: 9. The CDR3 extends over 16 amino acids. The CDR3: CASSSLSGLAGKTQYF. In nucleotides, the CDR3 is TGTGCCAGTAGTTCTCTTTCGGGACTAGCGGGAAAGACCCAGTACTTC.

This chain connects TRBV14 to TRBJ1-5; 8 bases align to TRBD1. Germline CDR1 is SGHDN and CDR2 is FVKESK. CDR3 size: 14 residues. V gave up 6 bases and J gave up 7 bases; unmatched junction bases: 8. This CDR3 is CASSQTGAGQPQHF. The CDR3 DNA follows: TGTGCCAGCAGTCAGACAGGGGCAGGGCAGCCCCAGCATTTT.

This clone came up once. CDR3 amino acids: CASSLRSGSTGEQFF. In DNA form, the CDR3 reads TGTGCCAGCAGCCTGCGAAGCGGGAGTACGGGTGAGCAGTTCTTC. The chain is built from TRBV9 and TRBJ2-1, with 8 bases identical to TRBD2. The CDR3 totals 15 residues. The trim removed 4 bases at V and 9 bases at J, leaving 12 bases unmatched. CDR1 is SGDLS and CDR2 is YYNGEE in the germline V gene.

On this clone itself: Mismatch with germline at one junction end may stem from a read error. CDR3 bases: TGTGCCAGCAGTTTGGTCTCCACAGAACCCTACGAGCAGCACTTC. As protein: CASSLVSTEPYEQHF. The J gene is TRBJ2-5, the V gene TRBV28; D not resolved. CDR3 length equals 15 residues. Germline V lookup: CDR1 MDHEN, CDR2 SYDVKM.